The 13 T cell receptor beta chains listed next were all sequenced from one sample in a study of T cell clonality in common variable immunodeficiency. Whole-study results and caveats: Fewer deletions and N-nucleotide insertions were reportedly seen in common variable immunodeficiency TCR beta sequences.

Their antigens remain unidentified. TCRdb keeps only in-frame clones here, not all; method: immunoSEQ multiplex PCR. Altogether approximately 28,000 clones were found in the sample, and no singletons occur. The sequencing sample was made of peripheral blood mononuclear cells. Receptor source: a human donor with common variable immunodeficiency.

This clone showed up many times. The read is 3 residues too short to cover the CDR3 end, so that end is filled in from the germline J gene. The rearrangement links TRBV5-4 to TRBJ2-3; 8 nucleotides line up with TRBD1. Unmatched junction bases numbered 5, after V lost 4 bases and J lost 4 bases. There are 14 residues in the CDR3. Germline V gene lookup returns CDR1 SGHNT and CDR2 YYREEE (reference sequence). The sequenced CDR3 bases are TGTGCCAGCAGCACCGGACAGGGCCCAGATACG. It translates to CASSTGQGPDT. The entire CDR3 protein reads CASSTGQGPDTQYF.

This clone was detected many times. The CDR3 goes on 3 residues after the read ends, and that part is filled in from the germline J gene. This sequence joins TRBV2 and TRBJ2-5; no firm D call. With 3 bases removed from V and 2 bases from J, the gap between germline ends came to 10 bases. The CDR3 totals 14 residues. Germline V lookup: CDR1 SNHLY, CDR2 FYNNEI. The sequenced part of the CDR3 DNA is TGTGCCAGCAGTGAGGTAATCAGTCAAGAGACC. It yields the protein CASSEVISQET. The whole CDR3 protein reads CASSEVISQETQYF.

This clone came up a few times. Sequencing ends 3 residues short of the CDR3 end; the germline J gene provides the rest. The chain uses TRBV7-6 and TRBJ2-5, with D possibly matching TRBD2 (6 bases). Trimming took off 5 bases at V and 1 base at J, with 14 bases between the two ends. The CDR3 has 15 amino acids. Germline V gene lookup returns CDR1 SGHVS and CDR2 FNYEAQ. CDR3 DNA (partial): TGTGCCAGCAGCCCCAGACCGGAGGGCCAAGAGACC. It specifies CASSPRPEGQET. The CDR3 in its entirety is CASSPRPEGQETQYF.

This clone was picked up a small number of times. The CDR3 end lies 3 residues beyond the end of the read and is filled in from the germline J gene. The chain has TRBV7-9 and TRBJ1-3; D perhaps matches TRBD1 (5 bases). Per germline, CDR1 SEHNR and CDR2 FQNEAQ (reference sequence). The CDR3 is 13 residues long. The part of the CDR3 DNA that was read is TGTGCCAGCAGCTTAGGGGGCCTGAGCGCC. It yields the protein CASSLGGLSA. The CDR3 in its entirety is CASSLGGLSAIYF.

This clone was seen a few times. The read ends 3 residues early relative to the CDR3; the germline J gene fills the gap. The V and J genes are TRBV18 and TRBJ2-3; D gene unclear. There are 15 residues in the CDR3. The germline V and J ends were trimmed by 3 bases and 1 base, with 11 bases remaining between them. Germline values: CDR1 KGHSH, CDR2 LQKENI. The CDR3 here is CASSPGRAGTDTQYF. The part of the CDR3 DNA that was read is TGTGCCAGCTCACCGGGTAGGGCTGGCACAGATACG.

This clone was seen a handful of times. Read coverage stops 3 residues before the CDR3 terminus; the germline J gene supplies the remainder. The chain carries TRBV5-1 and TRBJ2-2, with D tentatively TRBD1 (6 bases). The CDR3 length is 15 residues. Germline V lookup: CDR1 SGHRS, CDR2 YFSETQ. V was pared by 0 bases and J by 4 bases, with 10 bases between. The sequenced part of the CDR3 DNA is TGCGCCAGCAGCTTGGACAGGGTGGTCACCGGGGAG. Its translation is CASSLDRVVTGE. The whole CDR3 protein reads CASSLDRVVTGELFF. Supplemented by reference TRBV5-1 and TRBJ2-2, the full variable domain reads KAGVTQTPRYLIKTRGQQVTLSCSPISGHRSVSWYQQTPGQGLQFLFEYFSETQRNKGNFPGRFSGRQFSNSRSEMNVSTLELGDSALYLCASSLDRVVTGELFFGEGSRLTVL.

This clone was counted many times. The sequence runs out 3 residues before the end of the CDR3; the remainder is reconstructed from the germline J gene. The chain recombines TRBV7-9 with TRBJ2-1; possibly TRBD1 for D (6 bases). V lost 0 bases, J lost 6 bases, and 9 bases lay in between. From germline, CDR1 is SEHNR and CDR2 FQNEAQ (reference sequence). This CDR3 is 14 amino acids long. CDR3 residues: CASSLARDINEQFF. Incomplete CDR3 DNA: TGTGCCAGCAGCTTAGCCAGGGACATCAATGAG.

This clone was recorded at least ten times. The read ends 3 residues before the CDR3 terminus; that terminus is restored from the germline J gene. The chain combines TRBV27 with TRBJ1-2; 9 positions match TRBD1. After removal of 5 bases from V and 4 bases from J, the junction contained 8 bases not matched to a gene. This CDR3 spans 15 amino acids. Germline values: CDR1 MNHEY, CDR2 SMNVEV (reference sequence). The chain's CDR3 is CASSPRDRAVYGYTF. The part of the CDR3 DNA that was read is TGTGCCAGCAGTCCGAGGGACAGGGCGGTCTATGGC.

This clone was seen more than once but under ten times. CDR3 bases read: TGTGCCAGTATGGACAGGGGTGTAAGAGATACG. This codes for CASMDRGVRDT. The entire CDR3 is CASMDRGVRDTQYF. The V gene is TRBV19, the J gene TRBJ2-3, with 9 bases fitting TRBD1. The read ends 3 residues shy of where the CDR3 ends; the end is completed using the germline J gene. Per germline, CDR1 LNHDA and CDR2 SQIVND (reference sequence). V shed 7 bases, J shed 5 bases, and the junction held 7 bases outside the gene matches. The CDR3 consists of 14 residues.

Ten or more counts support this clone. The sequenced part of the CDR3 DNA is TGCAGCTTCACTAGCGGGAGGACCGGGGAG. Its protein product is CSFTSGRTGE. The whole CDR3 sequence reads CSFTSGRTGELFF. This chain uses TRBV29-1 with TRBJ2-2; 12 nucleotides align to TRBD2. The read is 3 residues too short to cover the CDR3 end, so that end is filled in from the germline J gene. The germline gives CDR1 SQVTM, CDR2 ANQGSEA. After removal of 8 bases from V and 5 bases from J, the junction contained 3 bases not matched to a gene. The CDR3 covers 13 residues.

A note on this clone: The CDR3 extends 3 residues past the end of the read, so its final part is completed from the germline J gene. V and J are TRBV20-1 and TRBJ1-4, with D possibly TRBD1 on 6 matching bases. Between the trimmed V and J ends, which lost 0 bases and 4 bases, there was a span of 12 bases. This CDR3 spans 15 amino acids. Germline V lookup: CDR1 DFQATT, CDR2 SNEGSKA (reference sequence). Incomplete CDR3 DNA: TGCAGTGCTAGAGATGAAGACAGGAGTAATGAAAAA. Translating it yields CSARDEDRSNEK. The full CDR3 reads CSARDEDRSNEKLFF.

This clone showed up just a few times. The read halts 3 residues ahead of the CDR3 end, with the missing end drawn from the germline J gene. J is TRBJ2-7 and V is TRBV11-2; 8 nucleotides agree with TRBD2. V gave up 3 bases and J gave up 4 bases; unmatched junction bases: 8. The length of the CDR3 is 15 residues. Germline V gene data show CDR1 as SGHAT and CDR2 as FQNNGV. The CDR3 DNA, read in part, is TGTGCCAGCAGCTTTCCGGGGGGGTTAATTTACGAG. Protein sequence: CASSFPGGLIYE. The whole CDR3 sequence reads CASSFPGGLIYEQYF. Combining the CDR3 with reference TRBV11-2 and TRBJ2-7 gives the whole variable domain EAGVAQSPRYKIIEKRQSVAFWCNPISGHATLYWYQQILGQGPKLLIQFQNNGVVDDSQLPKDRFSAERLKGVDSTLKIQPAKLEDSAVYLCASSFPGGLIYEQYFGPGTRLTVT.

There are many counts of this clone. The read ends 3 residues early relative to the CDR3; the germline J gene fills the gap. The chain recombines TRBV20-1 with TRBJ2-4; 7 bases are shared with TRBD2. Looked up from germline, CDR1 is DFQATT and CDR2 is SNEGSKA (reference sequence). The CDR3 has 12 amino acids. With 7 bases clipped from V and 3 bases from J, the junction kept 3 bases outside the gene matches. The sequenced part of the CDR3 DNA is TGCAGTGTTAGGACTAGCAAAAACATT. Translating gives CSVRTSKNI. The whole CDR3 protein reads CSVRTSKNIQYF.